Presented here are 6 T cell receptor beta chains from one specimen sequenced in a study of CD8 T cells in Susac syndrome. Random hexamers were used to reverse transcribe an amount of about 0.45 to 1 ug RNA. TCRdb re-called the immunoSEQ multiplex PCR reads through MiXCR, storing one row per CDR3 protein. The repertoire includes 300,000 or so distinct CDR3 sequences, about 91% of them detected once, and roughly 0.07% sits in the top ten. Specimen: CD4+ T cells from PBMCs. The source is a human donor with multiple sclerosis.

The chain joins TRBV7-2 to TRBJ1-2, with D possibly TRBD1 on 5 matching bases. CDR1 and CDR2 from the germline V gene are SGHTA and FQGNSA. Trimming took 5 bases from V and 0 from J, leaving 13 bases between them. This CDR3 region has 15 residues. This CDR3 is CASSPPGGTNYGYTF. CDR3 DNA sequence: TGTGCCAGCAGCCCTCCGGGGGGGACTAACTATGGCTACACCTTC.

The CDR3 region is CASRPDRGNSPLHF. In DNA form, the CDR3 reads TGTGCCAGCAGACCAGACAGGGGCAATTCACCCCTCCACTTT. The genes are TRBV12-3 or TRBV12-4 and TRBJ1-6; 8 bases are a match to TRBD1. The CDR3 contains 14 residues. Losses at the gene ends were 6 bases for V and 7 bases for J; bases not matched to a gene: 5.

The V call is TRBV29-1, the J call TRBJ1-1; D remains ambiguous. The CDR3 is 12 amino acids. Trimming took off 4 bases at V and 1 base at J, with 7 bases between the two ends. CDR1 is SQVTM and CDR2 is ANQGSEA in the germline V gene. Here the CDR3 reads CSVADQNTEAFF. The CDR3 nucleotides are TGCAGCGTTGCTGACCAGAACACTGAAGCTTTCTTT.

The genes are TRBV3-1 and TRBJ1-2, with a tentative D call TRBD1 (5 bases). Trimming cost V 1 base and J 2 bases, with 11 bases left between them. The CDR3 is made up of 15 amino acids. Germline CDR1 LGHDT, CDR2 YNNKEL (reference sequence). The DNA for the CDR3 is TGTGCCAGCAGCCAAGTGGCCGGGGGGAACTATGGCTACACCTTC. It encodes CASSQVAGGNYGYTF.

The CDR3 reads CRAGFMNTEAFF. The CDR3, as DNA: TGCAGGGCAGGATTCATGAACACTGAAGCTTTCTTT. V is TRBV20-1 and J is TRBJ1-1; unclear D gene. Germline loops: CDR1 DFQATT, CDR2 SNEGSKA (reference sequence). CDR3 size: 12 residues.

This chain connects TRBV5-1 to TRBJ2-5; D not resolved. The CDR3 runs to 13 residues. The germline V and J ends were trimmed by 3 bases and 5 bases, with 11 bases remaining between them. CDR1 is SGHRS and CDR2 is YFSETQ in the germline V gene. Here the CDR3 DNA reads TGCGCCAGCAGCTACTTGTCGCTGGAGACCCAGTACTTC. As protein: CASSYLSLETQYF.